The 4 T cell receptor beta chains below come from one sample, sequenced in a study of T cells in localized non-small cell lung cancer. The assay was immunoSEQ multiplex PCR, and TCRdb's table has in-frame clones only and misses some. The table lists approximately 54,000 clones, roughly four fifths of them singletons. Specimen: peripheral blood, collected before any cancer treatment. All receptors come from a female donor at least 60 years old with stage II squamous cell lung carcinoma.

This chain uses TRBV6-6 with TRBJ2-7; no clear D. V lost 5 bases and J lost 2, with 10 bases in between. Germline V gene data show CDR1 as MNHNY and CDR2 as SVGAGI (reference sequence). The CDR3 totals 13 residues. The CDR3 protein is CASSQQSPYEQYF. The CDR3 region has the DNA TGTGCCAGCAGTCAGCAATCTCCCTACGAGCAGTACTTC.

The chain uses TRBV19 and TRBJ1-1; 8 bases agree with TRBD1. This CDR3 has 13 amino acids. The germline gives CDR1 LNHDA, CDR2 SQIVND (reference sequence). Trimming at V came to 8 bases and at J to 1 base, leaving 3 bases not matched to a gene. This CDR3 reads CASGQGRNTEAFF. The DNA of the CDR3 is TGTGCCAGTGGACAGGGCCGGAACACTGAAGCTTTCTTT.

The chain employs TRBV11-2 and TRBJ2-1; TRBD2 matches 11 bases. The CDR3 runs to 17 residues. The germline gives CDR1 SGHAT, CDR2 FQNNGV. V lost 2 bases to trimming and J lost 6 bases; unmatched junction nucleotides: 9. DNA for the CDR3: TGTGCCAGCAGCTTATGGGCTAGCGGGGGGTTTGCCAATGAGCAGTTCTTC. Translating gives CASSLWASGGFANEQFF.

This sequence joins TRBV4-2 and TRBJ1-4; the D is unclear. Germline loops: CDR1 LGHNA, CDR2 YNFKEQ. Trimming pared 2 bases from V and 3 bases from J, leaving 7 bases between. The CDR3 runs to 14 residues. The CDR3 DNA reads TGTGCCAGCAGCCAACCCGGAGCTAATGAAAAACTGTTTTTT. Translating it yields CASSQPGANEKLFF.